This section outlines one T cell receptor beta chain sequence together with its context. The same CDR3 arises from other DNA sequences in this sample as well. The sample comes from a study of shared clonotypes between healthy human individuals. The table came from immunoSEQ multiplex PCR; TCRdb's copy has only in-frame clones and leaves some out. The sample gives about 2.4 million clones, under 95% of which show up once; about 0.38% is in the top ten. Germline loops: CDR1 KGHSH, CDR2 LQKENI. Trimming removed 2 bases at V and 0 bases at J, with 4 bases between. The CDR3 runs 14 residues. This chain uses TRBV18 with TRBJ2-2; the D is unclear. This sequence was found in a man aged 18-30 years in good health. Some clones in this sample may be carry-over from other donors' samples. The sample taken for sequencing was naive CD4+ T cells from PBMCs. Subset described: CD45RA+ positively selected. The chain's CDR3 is CASSPTSNTGELFF. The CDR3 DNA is TGTGCCAGCTCACCAACATCGAACACCGGGGAGCTGTTTTTT.